This T cell receptor (beta chain) was documented in a study of blood T cell repertoires in COVID-19. Trimming left V 3 bases short and J 3 bases short, with 15 bases between. Per germline, CDR1 KGHSH and CDR2 LQKENI. This CDR3 spans 15 amino acids. Repertoires were generated with immunoSEQ multiplex PCR, while TCRdb's copy carries only in-frame clones and drops some. The table has about 260,000 clones, 87% seen once; the top ten hold 2.2%. The rearrangement joins TRBV18 to TRBJ2-7, with D perhaps matching TRBD1 (6 bases). Material: peripheral blood. The TCR was taken from a woman between 50 and 59 years old who had recovered from COVID-19. CDR3 protein: CASSPGQRPYYEQYF. DNA for the CDR3: TGTGCCAGCTCACCCGGACAGAGACCCTACTACGAGCAGTACTTC.